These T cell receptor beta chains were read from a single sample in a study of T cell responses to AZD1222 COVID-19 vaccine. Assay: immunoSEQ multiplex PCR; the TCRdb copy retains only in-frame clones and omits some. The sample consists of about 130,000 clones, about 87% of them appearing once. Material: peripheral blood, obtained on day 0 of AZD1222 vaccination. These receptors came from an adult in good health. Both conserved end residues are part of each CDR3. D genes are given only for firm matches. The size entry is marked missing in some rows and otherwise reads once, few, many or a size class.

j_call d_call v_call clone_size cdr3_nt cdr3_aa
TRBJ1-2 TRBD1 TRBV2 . TGTGCCAGCAGTTTTACAGGGGGCGACTATGGCTACACCTTC CASSFTGGDYGYTF
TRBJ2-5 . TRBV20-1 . TGCAGTGCTAGAGATCGAGAGACCCAGTACTTC CSARDRETQYF
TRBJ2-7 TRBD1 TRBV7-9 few TGTGCCAGCAGCTTAGGAGACAGGGCGGAGTACTTC CASSLGDRAEYF
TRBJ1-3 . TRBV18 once TGTGCCAGCTCCCTCGACGGGGGTGGCTCTGGAAACACCATATATTTT CASSLDGGGSGNTIYF
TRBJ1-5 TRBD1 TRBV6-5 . TGTGCCAGCAGTTACCAGTATACAGGGGGTCAGCCCCAGCATTTT CASSYQYTGGQPQHF
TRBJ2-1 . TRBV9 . TGTGCCAGCAGCGACCGACCGGGGCCCGGCTACAATGAGCAGTTCTTC CASSDRPGPGYNEQFF
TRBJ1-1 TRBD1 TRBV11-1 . TGTGCCAGCAGCTTAGCCCGGGACAGGGGGCTTTTCACTGAAGCTTTCTTT CASSLARDRGLFTEAFF
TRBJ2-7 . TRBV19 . TGTGCCAGTAGTATGGGTCCGGCCTACGAGCAGTACTTC CASSMGPAYEQYF
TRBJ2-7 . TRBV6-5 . TGTGCCAGCAGTCCTAGCAACGAGCAGTACTTC CASSPSNEQYF
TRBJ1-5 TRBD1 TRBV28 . TGTGCCAGCAGTTTTTTGGGACAGGGAAACAATCAGCCCCAGCATTTT CASSFLGQGNNQPQHF
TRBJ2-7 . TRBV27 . TGTGCCAGCAGTGTACGGGAGAATTCCTACGAGCAGTACTTC CASSVRENSYEQYF
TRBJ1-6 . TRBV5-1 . TGCGCCAGCAGCTTTACAGGTACGAACAATTCACCCCTCCACTTT CASSFTGTNNSPLHF
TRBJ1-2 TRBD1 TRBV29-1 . TGCAGCGTAACCGGGACAGAGAATGGCTACACCTTC CSVTGTENGYTF
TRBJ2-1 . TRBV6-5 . TGTGCCAGCAGCCCAGCCCCTGACAGAAATGAGCAGTTCTTC CASSPAPDRNEQFF
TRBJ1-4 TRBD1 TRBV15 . TGTGCCACCAGCAGGGCAGGGGGCACTAATGAAAAACTGTTTTTT CATSRAGGTNEKLFF